The entry below describes one T cell receptor (beta chain). The CDR3 contains 13 residues. Germline CDR1 is SNHLY and CDR2 is FYNNEI. Trimming removed 10 bases from V and 8 bases from J; junction bases left unmatched: 6. The sample originates from a study of blood T cell repertoires in COVID-19. TCRdb's table, derived via immunoSEQ multiplex PCR, lists solely in-frame clones and lacks some. The table records under 200,000 clones, more than 80% of them present only once. The sequence came from a man in his fifties or sixties with acute or convalescent COVID-19. The chain uses TRBV2 and TRBJ2-4; 12 bases line up with TRBD2. The sample consisted of peripheral blood. The CDR3, as DNA: TGTGCCACCAAGCGGACTAGCGGGGACATTCAGTACTTC. It translates to CATKRTSGDIQYF.